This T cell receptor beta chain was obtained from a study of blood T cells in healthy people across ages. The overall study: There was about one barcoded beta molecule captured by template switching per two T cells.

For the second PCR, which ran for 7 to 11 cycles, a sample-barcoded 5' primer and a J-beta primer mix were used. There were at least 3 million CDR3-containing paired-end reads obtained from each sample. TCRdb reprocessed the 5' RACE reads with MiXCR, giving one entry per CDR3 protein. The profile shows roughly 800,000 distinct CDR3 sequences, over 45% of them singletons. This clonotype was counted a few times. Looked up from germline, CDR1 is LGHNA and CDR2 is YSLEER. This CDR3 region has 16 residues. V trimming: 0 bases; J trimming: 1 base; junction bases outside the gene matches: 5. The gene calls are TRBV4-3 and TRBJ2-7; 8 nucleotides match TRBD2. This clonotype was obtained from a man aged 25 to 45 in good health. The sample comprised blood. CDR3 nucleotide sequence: TGCGCCAGCAGCCAAGAGCACAGCGGGAGTTCCTACGAGCAGTACTTC. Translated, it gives CASSQEHSGSSYEQYF.